The rows below give T cell receptor beta chains drawn from one sample of a study of cytotoxic CD8 clonotypes in ibrutinib-treated CLL. The repertoire was sequenced with immunoSEQ multiplex PCR; TCRdb's copy has only in-frame clones and lacks some. The sample holds around 60,000 clones, roughly 71% seen once. This sample comprised PBMCs, obtained after 12 months of ibrutinib treatment. The receptors derive from a human donor with chronic lymphocytic leukemia. Each CDR3 is given with its conserved first and last residue. The order of the fields is clone size, V gene, D gene, J gene, CDR3 protein, CDR3 DNA. A D gene is named only where the DNA matches it firmly. Part of the rows lack a size; the others show once, few, many or a class for expanded clones.

NA	TRBV5-1	NA	TRBJ2-3	CASSSRGGASSTDTQYF	TGCGCCAGCAGCTCCCGTGGAGGAGCGTCTAGCACAGATACGCAGTATTTT
NA	TRBV5-6	TRBD1	TRBJ1-2	CASSWDRGTGGYTF	TGTGCCAGCAGCTGGGACAGGGGGACGGGCGGCTACACCTTC
few	TRBV6-5	NA	TRBJ2-1	CASTTGLYNEQFF	TGTGCCAGCACCACGGGACTTTACAATGAGCAGTTCTTC
NA	TRBV25-1	NA	TRBJ2-1	CASSEYTLPPYNEQFF	TGTGCCAGCAGTGAATATACTCTCCCTCCCTACAATGAGCAGTTCTTC
few	TRBV7-6	NA	TRBJ2-2	CASSLKGTIFASGNTGELFF	TGTGCCAGCAGCTTAAAGGGGACAATATTTGCTAGCGGGAACACCGGGGAGCTGTTTTTT
few	TRBV9	TRBD2	TRBJ2-7	CASSVDLAASYEQYF	TGTGCCAGCAGCGTAGATCTAGCGGCCAGCTACGAGCAGTACTTC
NA	TRBV9	NA	TRBJ2-3	CASSASSTDTQYF	TGTGCCAGCAGCGCGAGCAGCACAGATACGCAGTATTTT
NA	TRBV6-5	TRBD2	TRBJ2-7	CASSYASGSYEQYF	TGTGCCAGCAGTTACGCTAGCGGGAGTTACGAGCAGTACTTC
many	TRBV7-3	TRBD1	TRBJ1-2	CASSLGQGIGYTF	TGTGCCAGCAGCTTAGGACAGGGCATTGGCTACACCTTC
once	TRBV7-6	TRBD2	TRBJ2-7	CASSKQLAGGPHEQYF	TGTGCCAGCAGCAAGCAACTAGCGGGAGGGCCGCACGAGCAGTACTTC
NA	TRBV29-1	NA	TRBJ2-3	CSVDGDTDTQYF	TGCAGCGTTGACGGTGACACAGATACGCAGTATTTT
NA	TRBV5-1	NA	TRBJ2-3	CASSLRAGAPDTQYF	TGCGCCAGCAGCTTGCGGGCAGGGGCCCCAGATACGCAGTATTTT
NA	TRBV5-1	TRBD1	TRBJ2-7	CASSSPGQGQNEQYF	TGCGCCAGCAGCTCGCCGGGACAGGGACAAAACGAGCAGTACTTC
NA	TRBV6-6	TRBD2	TRBJ2-1	CASRLADSYNEQFF	TGTGCCAGCAGGCTAGCGGATTCCTACAATGAGCAGTTCTTC
few	TRBV28	NA	TRBJ2-7	CASSLVGGYEQYF	TGTGCCAGCAGTTTGGTAGGTGGGTACGAGCAGTACTTC
NA	TRBV18	TRBD1	TRBJ2-7	CASSPLRRSTGQGREQYF	TGTGCCAGCTCACCACTTAGGCGATCGACGGGACAGGGTCGTGAGCAGTACTTC
NA	TRBV13	NA	TRBJ2-2	CASSYTRLEAAGELFF	TGTGCCAGCAGCTACACCCGACTAGAGGCGGCCGGGGAGCTGTTTTTT
NA	TRBV4-2	NA	TRBJ1-4	CASSQAGNEKLFF	TGTGCCAGCAGCCAAGCGGGGAATGAAAAACTGTTTTTT
NA	TRBV5-5	TRBD1	TRBJ1-1	CASSGSGGAFEAFF	TGTGCCAGCAGCGGTTCAGGGGGCGCCTTTGAAGCTTTCTTT
NA	TRBV5-1	TRBD2	TRBJ2-3	CASSRGLAGGPGTDTQYF	TGCGCCAGCAGCCGCGGACTAGCGGGAGGGCCGGGCACAGATACGCAGTATTTT
NA	TRBV28	TRBD1	TRBJ1-3	CASSLLGQGAGNTIYF	TGTGCCAGCAGTTTATTGGGGCAGGGGGCTGGAAACACCATATATTTT
NA	TRBV13	NA	TRBJ1-2	CASSSTGYYGYTF	TGTGCCAGCAGCAGTACAGGCTACTATGGCTACACCTTC
NA	TRBV7-9	TRBD1	TRBJ2-5	CASSSNRGSVQETQYF	TGTGCCAGCAGCTCAAACAGGGGGAGTGTCCAAGAGACCCAGTACTTC
NA	TRBV28	TRBD2	TRBJ2-2	CASSPGLAGRRAGELFF	TGTGCCAGCAGCCCGGGACTAGCGGGAAGGCGGGCCGGGGAGCTGTTTTTT
NA	TRBV7-2	TRBD2	TRBJ2-1	CASSLRPPLAGWANEQFF	TGTGCCAGCAGCCTCAGGCCCCCACTAGCGGGGTGGGCCAATGAGCAGTTCTTC
NA	TRBV6-1	TRBD1	TRBJ1-5	CASSGQGLSAQHF	TGTGCCAGCAGTGGACAGGGATTATCAGCCCAGCATTTT
NA	TRBV5-1	NA	TRBJ2-7	CASSLAPSTVSSYEQYF	TGCGCCAGCAGCTTGGCCCCCTCGACAGTAAGCTCCTACGAGCAGTACTTC
NA	TRBV21-1	NA	TRBJ2-3	CASSKGGGRISQYF	TGTGCCAGCAGCAAAGGGGGCGGGAGAATTTCGCAGTATTTT
once	TRBV2	NA	TRBJ2-3	CASRSRAGPVTDTQYF	TGTGCCAGCAGATCGAGGGCGGGCCCGGTCACAGATACGCAGTATTTT
few	TRBV9	NA	TRBJ2-2	CASSVLATGELFF	TGTGCCAGCAGCGTATTGGCCACCGGGGAGCTGTTTTTT
NA	TRBV30	NA	TRBJ2-7	CACRSLRGAPYEQYF	TGTGCCTGTAGGTCCCTCAGGGGGGCTCCCTACGAGCAGTACTTC
NA	TRBV21-1	NA	TRBJ2-2	CASSKTVRGNTGELFF	TGTGCCAGCAGCAAAACAGTGAGGGGAAACACCGGGGAGCTGTTTTTT
NA	TRBV5-1	TRBD1	TRBJ1-4	CASSLGQGDVEKLFF	TGCGCCAGCAGCTTGGGACAGGGGGACGTTGAAAAACTGTTTTTT
NA	TRBV7-9	NA	TRBJ2-7	CASSFPGDYEQYF	TGTGCCAGCAGCTTCCCAGGAGACTACGAGCAGTACTTC
NA	TRBV11-2	NA	TRBJ2-7	CASSLDILIYSYEQYF	TGTGCCAGCAGCTTAGATATACTCATCTACTCCTACGAGCAGTACTTC
few	TRBV29-1	NA	TRBJ2-2	CSVLSGQNTGELFF	TGCAGCGTTCTCTCAGGGCAGAACACCGGGGAGCTGTTTTTT
few	TRBV2	TRBD2	TRBJ2-7	CASRGGTSGSLDEQYF	TGTGCCAGCAGGGGGGGGACTAGCGGGAGTCTCGACGAGCAGTACTTC
once	TRBV18	NA	TRBJ1-1	CASSDLMEGTEAFF	TGTGCCAGCTCAGACCTGATGGAGGGCACTGAAGCTTTCTTT
NA	TRBV6-4	NA	TRBJ1-2	CASSSGGDGYTF	TGTGCCAGCAGTTCCGGGGGTGATGGCTACACCTTC
NA	TRBV19	NA	TRBJ2-1	CASSIQGISYNEQFF	TGTGCCAGTAGTATTCAGGGAATCTCCTACAATGAGCAGTTCTTC
NA	TRBV5-1	TRBD2	TRBJ2-7	CASRVTSGIYEQYF	TGCGCCAGCAGAGTAACTAGCGGCATCTACGAGCAGTACTTC
NA	TRBV4-3	NA	TRBJ2-3	CASSQDASTDTQYF	TGCGCCAGCAGCCAGGACGCTAGCACAGATACGCAGTATTTT
NA	TRBV6-5	NA	TRBJ2-3	CASRLGVRTDTQYF	TGTGCCAGCAGATTGGGAGTCCGCACAGATACGCAGTATTTT
few	TRBV19	TRBD2	TRBJ2-3	CASSTGGRGDTQYF	TGTGCCAGTAGTACGGGAGGGCGCGGAGATACGCAGTATTTT